This T cell receptor (beta chain) was sequenced for a study of cytomegalovirus exposure and HLA in healthy donors. Study conclusions and caveats: Later analysis reportedly placed an Asian-associated ancestry cluster below the approximately 730-donor mean in N-insertions.

PCR was performed using 60 Vbeta and 13 Jbeta primers. Sequenced by immunoSEQ multiplex PCR; TCRdb stores in-frame clones only, minus some. The repertoire includes approximately 53,000 clones, around 70% of them detected once, and around 9.1% sits in the top ten. For this clone: Its target is unknown.

The germline V gene encodes CDR1 MNHEY and CDR2 SMNVEV (reference sequence). Unmatched junction bases numbered 8, after V lost 4 bases and J lost 4 bases. The CDR3 length is 15 residues. Source material: PBMCs. J is TRBJ1-1 and V is TRBV27; TRBD1 agrees at 8 bases. The TCR originated in a woman aged 45-59 years in good health and CMV-seronegative. CDR3 DNA sequence: TGTGCCAGCAGTTCGGCCCCAACAGGGGGCACTGAAGCTTTCTTT. Protein sequence: CASSSAPTGGTEAFF.